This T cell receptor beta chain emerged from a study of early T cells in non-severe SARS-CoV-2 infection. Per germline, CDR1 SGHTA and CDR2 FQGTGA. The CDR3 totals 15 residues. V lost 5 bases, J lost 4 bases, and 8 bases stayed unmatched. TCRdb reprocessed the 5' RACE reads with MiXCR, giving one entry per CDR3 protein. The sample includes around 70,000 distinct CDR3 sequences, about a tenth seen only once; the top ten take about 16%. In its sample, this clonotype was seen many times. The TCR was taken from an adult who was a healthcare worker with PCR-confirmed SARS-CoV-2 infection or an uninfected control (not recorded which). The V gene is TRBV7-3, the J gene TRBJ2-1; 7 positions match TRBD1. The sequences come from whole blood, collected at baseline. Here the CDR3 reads CASSPSGQVYNEQFF. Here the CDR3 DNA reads TGTGCCAGCAGCCCCTCAGGACAGGTATACAATGAGCAGTTCTTC. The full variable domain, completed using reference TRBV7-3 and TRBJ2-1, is GAGVSQTPSNKVTEKGKYVELRCDPISGHTALYWYRQSLGQGPEFLIYFQGTGAADDSGLPNDRFFAVRPEGSVSTLKIQRTERGDSAVYLCASSPSGQVYNEQFFGPGTRLTVL.